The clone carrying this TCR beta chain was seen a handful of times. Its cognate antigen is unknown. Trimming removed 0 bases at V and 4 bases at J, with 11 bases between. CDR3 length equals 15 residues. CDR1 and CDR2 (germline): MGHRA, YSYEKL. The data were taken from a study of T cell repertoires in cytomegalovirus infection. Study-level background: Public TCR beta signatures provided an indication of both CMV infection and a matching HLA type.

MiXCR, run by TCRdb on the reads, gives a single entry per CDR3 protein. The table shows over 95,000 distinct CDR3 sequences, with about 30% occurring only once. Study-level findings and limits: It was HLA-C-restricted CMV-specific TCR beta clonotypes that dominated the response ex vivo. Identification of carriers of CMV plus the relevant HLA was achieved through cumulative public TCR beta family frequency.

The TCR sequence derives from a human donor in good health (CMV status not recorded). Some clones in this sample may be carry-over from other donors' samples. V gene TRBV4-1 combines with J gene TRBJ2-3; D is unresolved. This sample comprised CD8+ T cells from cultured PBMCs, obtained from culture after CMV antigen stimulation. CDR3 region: CASSQDPDLADTQYF. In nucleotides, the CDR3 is TGCGCCAGCAGCCAAGATCCCGATCTAGCAGATACGCAGTATTTT.